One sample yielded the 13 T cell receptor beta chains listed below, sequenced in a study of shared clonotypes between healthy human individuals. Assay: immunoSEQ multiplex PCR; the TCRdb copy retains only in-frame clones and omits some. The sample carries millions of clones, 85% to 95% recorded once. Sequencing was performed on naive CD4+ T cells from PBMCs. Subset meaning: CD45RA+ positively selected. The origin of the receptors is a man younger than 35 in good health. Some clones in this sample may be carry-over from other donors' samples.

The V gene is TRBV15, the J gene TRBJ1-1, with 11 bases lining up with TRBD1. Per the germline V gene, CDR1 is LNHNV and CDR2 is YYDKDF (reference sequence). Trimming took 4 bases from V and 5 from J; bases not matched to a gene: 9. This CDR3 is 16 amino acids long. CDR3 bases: TGTGCCACCAGCAACGGACAGGGGGCGCGTCGAACTGAAGCTTTCTTT. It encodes CATSNGQGARRTEAFF. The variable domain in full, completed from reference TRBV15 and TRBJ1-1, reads DAMVIQNPRYQVTQFGKPVTLSCSQTLNHNVMYWYQQKSSQAPKLLFHYYDKDFNNEADTPDNFQSRRPNTSFCFLDIRSPGLGDTAMYLCATSNGQGARRTEAFFGQGTRLTVV.

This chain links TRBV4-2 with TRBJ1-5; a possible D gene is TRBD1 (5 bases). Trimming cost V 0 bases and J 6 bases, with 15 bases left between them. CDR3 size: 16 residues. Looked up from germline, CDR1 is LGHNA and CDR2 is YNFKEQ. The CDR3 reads CASSQDLPGAGQPQHF. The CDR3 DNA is TGTGCCAGCAGCCAAGACCTCCCCGGGGCCGGTCAGCCCCAGCATTTT.

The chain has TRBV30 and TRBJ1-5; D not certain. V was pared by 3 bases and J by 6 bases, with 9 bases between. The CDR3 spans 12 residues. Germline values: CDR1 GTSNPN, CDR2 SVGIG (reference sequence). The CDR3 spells CAWSAETQPQHF. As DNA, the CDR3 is TGTGCCTGGAGCGCCGAAACTCAGCCCCAGCATTTT.

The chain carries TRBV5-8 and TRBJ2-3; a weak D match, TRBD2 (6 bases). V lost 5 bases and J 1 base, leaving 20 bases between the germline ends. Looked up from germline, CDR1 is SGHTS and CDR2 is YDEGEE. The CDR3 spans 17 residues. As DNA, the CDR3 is TGTGCCAGCAGACGGAACATACGGGAGTTAGGCACAGATACGCAGTATTTT. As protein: CASRRNIRELGTDTQYF.

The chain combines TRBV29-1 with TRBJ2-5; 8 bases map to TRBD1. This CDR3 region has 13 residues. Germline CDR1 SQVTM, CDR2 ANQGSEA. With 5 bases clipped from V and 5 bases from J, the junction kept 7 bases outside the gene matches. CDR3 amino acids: CSVCRQGWETQYF. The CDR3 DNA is TGCAGCGTTTGCCGACAGGGGTGGGAGACCCAGTACTTC.

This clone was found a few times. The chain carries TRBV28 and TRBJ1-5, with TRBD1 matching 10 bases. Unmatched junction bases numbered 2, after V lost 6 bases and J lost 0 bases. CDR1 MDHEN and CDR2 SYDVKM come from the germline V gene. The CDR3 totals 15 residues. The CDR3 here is CASSRQGASNQPQHF. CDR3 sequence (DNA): TGTGCCAGCAGCCGACAGGGGGCTAGCAATCAGCCCCAGCATTTT. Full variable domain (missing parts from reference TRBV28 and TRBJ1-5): DVKVTQSSRYLVKRTGEKVFLECVQDMDHENMFWYRQDPGLGLRLIYFSYDVKMKEKGDIPEGYSVSREKKERFSLILESASTNQTSMYLCASSRQGASNQPQHFGDGTRLSIL.

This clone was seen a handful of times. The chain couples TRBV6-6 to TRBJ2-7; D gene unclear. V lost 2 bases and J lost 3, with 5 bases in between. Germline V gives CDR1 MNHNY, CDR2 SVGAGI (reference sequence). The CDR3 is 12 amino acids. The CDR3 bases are TGTGCCAGCAGTTACGCTTTCTACGAGCAGTACTTC. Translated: CASSYAFYEQYF.

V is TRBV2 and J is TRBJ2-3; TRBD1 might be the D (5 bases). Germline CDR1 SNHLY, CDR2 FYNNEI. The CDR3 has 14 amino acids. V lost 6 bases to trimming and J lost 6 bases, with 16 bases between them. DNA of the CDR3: TGTGCCAGCAGCCGACAGCTTTTCAGGGATACGCAGTATTTT. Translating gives CASSRQLFRDTQYF.

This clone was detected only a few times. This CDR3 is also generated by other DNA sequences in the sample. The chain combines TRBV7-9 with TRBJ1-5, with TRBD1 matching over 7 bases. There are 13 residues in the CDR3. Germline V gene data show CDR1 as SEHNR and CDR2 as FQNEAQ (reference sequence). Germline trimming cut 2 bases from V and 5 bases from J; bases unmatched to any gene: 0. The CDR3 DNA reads TGTGCCAGCAGCTTACAGGGGGATCAGCCCCAGCATTTT. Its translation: CASSLQGDQPQHF.

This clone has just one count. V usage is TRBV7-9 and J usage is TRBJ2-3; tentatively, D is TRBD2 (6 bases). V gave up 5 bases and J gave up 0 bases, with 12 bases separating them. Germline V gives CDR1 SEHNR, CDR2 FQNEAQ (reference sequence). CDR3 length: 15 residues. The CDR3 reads CASSPGAGSTDTQYF. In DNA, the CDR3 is TGTGCCAGCAGCCCTGGGGCGGGAAGCACAGATACGCAGTATTTT.

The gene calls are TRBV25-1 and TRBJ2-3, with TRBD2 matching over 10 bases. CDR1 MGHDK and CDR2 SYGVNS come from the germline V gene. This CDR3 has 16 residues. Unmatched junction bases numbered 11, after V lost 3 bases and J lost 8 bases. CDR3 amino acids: CASSDGAGGVYGTQYF. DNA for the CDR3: TGTGCCAGCAGTGATGGAGCGGGAGGGGTCTACGGTACGCAGTATTTT.

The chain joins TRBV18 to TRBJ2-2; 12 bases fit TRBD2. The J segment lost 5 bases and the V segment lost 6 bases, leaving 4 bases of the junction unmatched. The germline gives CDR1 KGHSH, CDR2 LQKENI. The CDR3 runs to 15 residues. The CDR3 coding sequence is TGTGCCAGCTCGCTAACTAGCGGGAGGACCGGGGAGCTGTTTTTT. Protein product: CASSLTSGRTGELFF.

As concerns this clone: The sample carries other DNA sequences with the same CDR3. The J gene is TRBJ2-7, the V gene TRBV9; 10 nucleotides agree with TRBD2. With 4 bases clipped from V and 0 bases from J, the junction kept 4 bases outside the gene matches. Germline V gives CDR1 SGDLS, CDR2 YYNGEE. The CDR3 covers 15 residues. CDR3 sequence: CASSPRTSGSYEQYF. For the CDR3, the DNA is TGTGCCAGCAGCCCCCGGACTAGCGGCTCCTACGAGCAGTACTTC.